This is a list of T cell receptor beta chains from one sample in a study of blood T cells in healthy people across ages. One entry per CDR3 protein, called by TCRdb with MiXCR from the 5' RACE reads. The top ten clones hold approximately 20% of a sample with about 720,000 distinct CDR3 sequences, 20% to 25% of them seen once. The sequenced sample was blood. Receptors originate from a man aged 65-85 years in good health. The conserved cysteine and the conserved F or W are not part of the CDR3 here. D genes are given only for firm matches.

v_call: TRBV5-1
d_call: TRBD2
j_call: TRBJ2-1
cdr3_aa: ASSPGLAGGLSSYNEQF

v_call: TRBV12-3/TRBV12-4
d_call: NA
j_call: TRBJ1-4
cdr3_aa: ASTLDRTNEKLF

v_call: TRBV7-2
d_call: TRBD2
j_call: TRBJ2-1
cdr3_aa: ASSSPGLAGVSYNEQF

v_call: TRBV6-1
d_call: NA
j_call: TRBJ1-2
cdr3_aa: ASSPSRWGGGIGYT

v_call: TRBV20-1
d_call: TRBD2
j_call: TRBJ2-5
cdr3_aa: SANRLAGVQETQY

v_call: TRBV10-3
d_call: TRBD1
j_call: TRBJ1-6
cdr3_aa: AIGRDSPKNSPLH

v_call: TRBV5-5
d_call: TRBD2
j_call: TRBJ2-4
cdr3_aa: ASSPLAGVGKNIQY

v_call: TRBV2
d_call: TRBD1
j_call: TRBJ2-3
cdr3_aa: ASTSGQSTADTQY

v_call: TRBV5-5
d_call: NA
j_call: TRBJ2-5
cdr3_aa: ASSLGWVQETQY

v_call: TRBV7-8
d_call: NA
j_call: TRBJ2-3
cdr3_aa: ASSPQNTQY

v_call: TRBV7-2
d_call: TRBD2
j_call: TRBJ2-5
cdr3_aa: ASSLRLAGGDEQL

v_call: TRBV20-1
d_call: NA
j_call: TRBJ2-3
cdr3_aa: SASDDTDTQY

v_call: TRBV12-3/TRBV12-4
d_call: TRBD2
j_call: TRBJ2-5
cdr3_aa: ASSPNRGGYETQY

v_call: TRBV9
d_call: NA
j_call: TRBJ1-2
cdr3_aa: ASSVADLRYGYT

v_call: TRBV4-1
d_call: TRBD2
j_call: TRBJ2-4
cdr3_aa: ASSQEGLAGGLDIQY

v_call: TRBV9
d_call: NA
j_call: TRBJ2-4
cdr3_aa: ASSVARGDIQY

v_call: TRBV7-9
d_call: TRBD2
j_call: TRBJ2-1
cdr3_aa: ASSPSMLGGNEQF

v_call: TRBV5-1
d_call: NA
j_call: TRBJ2-1
cdr3_aa: ASSLVRGTYSYNEQF

v_call: TRBV20-1
d_call: NA
j_call: TRBJ2-7
cdr3_aa: SGLIGGSSYEQY

v_call: TRBV9
d_call: TRBD2
j_call: TRBJ2-3
cdr3_aa: ASSVGLAGGIDTQY

v_call: TRBV20-1
d_call: TRBD1
j_call: TRBJ1-2
cdr3_aa: SAQPFTDRGDGYT

v_call: TRBV20-1
d_call: NA
j_call: TRBJ2-1
cdr3_aa: SARGPNEQF

v_call: TRBV7-8
d_call: TRBD2
j_call: TRBJ2-1
cdr3_aa: ASSPSAASGDPYNEQF

v_call: TRBV3-1
d_call: TRBD2
j_call: TRBJ2-3
cdr3_aa: ANCQVGGGVPDTQY

v_call: TRBV5-1
d_call: NA
j_call: TRBJ2-1
cdr3_aa: ASSLNLATNNEQF

v_call: TRBV12-3/TRBV12-4
d_call: TRBD1
j_call: TRBJ2-1
cdr3_aa: ASSPRVYRGLDSSYNEQF

v_call: TRBV14
d_call: NA
j_call: TRBJ2-3
cdr3_aa: ASSPISYTQY

v_call: TRBV14
d_call: NA
j_call: TRBJ2-5
cdr3_aa: ASSQDPQYQETQY

v_call: TRBV20-1
d_call: NA
j_call: TRBJ2-7
cdr3_aa: SARDGGGLSYEQY

v_call: TRBV11-2
d_call: TRBD1
j_call: TRBJ1-4
cdr3_aa: ASSLRRLGTGNEKLF

v_call: TRBV6-6
d_call: NA
j_call: TRBJ1-5
cdr3_aa: ASTTMGGYSNQPQH

v_call: TRBV28
d_call: NA
j_call: TRBJ2-5
cdr3_aa: ASRSGLPRETQY

v_call: TRBV18
d_call: TRBD2
j_call: TRBJ2-1
cdr3_aa: ASSPPSLAATFYNEQF

v_call: TRBV12-3/TRBV12-4
d_call: NA
j_call: TRBJ1-4
cdr3_aa: ANSSSIEKLF

v_call: TRBV20-1
d_call: NA
j_call: TRBJ2-1
cdr3_aa: SDTGQADEQF

v_call: TRBV20-1
d_call: NA
j_call: TRBJ2-3
cdr3_aa: SAATEDTQY

v_call: TRBV10-3
d_call: NA
j_call: TRBJ2-3
cdr3_aa: AITAADTDTQY

v_call: TRBV20-1
d_call: NA
j_call: TRBJ1-1
cdr3_aa: SAPLGGEAF

v_call: TRBV20-1
d_call: TRBD1
j_call: TRBJ1-5
cdr3_aa: SARGQGSMYQPQH

v_call: TRBV2
d_call: NA
j_call: TRBJ1-4
cdr3_aa: ASRPSVANEKLF

v_call: TRBV29-1
d_call: NA
j_call: TRBJ1-2
cdr3_aa: SVEEVRQYYGYT

v_call: TRBV6-5
d_call: NA
j_call: NA
cdr3_aa: ASSYWGGFDEQY

v_call: TRBV7-9
d_call: NA
j_call: TRBJ1-4
cdr3_aa: ASSSETTGEKLF

v_call: TRBV5-1
d_call: TRBD1
j_call: NA
cdr3_aa: ASSDRQGTSYEQY

v_call: TRBV9
d_call: TRBD2
j_call: TRBJ2-5
cdr3_aa: ASRGTSGSCWLPTFTKKETQY